This TCR beta chain was sequenced in a study of shared clonotypes between healthy human individuals (dated by TCRdb to between 2020 and 2021). With regard to the full study: A few men and two women, aged 18 to 49 years, made up the cohort. Between about 0.8 and 9.5 billion PBMCs per donor were obtained by leukapheresis. Different laboratories and diverse techniques were used to prepare libraries and sequence TCR repertoires, to increase sequencing depth and limit assay-specific biases. Per donor, three plates each were used for CD4 naive and CD4 memory, two for CD8 naive, and one for CD8 memory. The study deeply sequenced blood TCR repertoires of roughly five healthy adults to estimate repertoire size and the extent of clonotype sharing between individuals. Study-wide findings and limitations: Based on pairwise subsampling, the degree of clonotype sharing among donors was expected to be affected by sequencing depth. When a few donors were compared, the shared fraction of clonotypes was about 5.2% for naive CD4, 3% to 4% for naive CD8, roughly 2.5% for memory CD4, and roughly 0.43% for memory CD8. Estimated clonotype richness was generally larger for naive than for memory subsets. Rarefaction of sorted-subset datasets indicated incomplete sequencing despite the large sequencing depth. Sampling was restricted to blood, and TCR repertoires in tissues likely differ from the TCR repertoires found in blood. Clonotypes shared by all four sorted-subset donors showed higher generation probabilities than non-shared clonotypes. The genetic and exposure-history diversity represented was limited by the small number of donors.

The donors were healthy, HIV-negative adults who had no recently reported acute infections or vaccinations. Only Caucasian adults living in Nashville, Tennessee, USA were represented among the donors. Magnetic negative selection was used to enrich CD4+ T cells, after which naive cells were positively selected on CD45RA and the negative fraction became the memory subset. Blood was collected by leukapheresis, and PBMCs were isolated by Ficoll-Histopaque density gradient centrifugation and then cryopreserved in liquid nitrogen vapor phase. Analytical flow cytometry was used to check the purity and quantity of each magnetically sorted T cell population. From each sorted fraction, genomic DNA was isolated and quantified by UV absorbance on a Nanodrop 2000c. A distance of 7 bases separates the germline ends of V and J, which lose 1 base and 1 base respectively. CDR1 and CDR2, per the germline V gene, are SGHAT and FQNNGV. The CDR3 covers 14 residues, taking in both the cysteine and the phenylalanine. The kept DNA is CDR3 alone, 42 bases in frame from the first base.

A remark on this clone: The clone's antigen remains unknown. No much larger clonotype is one base removed from it; base qualities were not supplied.

Using the deep immunoSEQ assay, multiplex PCR amplified TCR CDR3 regions from genomic DNA. Extracted genomic DNA from each cell subset was spread evenly across all wells of several immunoSEQ 96-well plates, with each plate serving as a replicate. For sorted subsets, around 0.2 ug of genomic DNA, equivalent to some 33,000 T cell genomes, went into each replicate PCR. Purified libraries were quantified with a Qubit 3.0 fluorometer, sized on a Bioanalyzer 2100, and re-quantified with the KAPA Library Quantification kit. Every immunoSEQ 96-well plate was sequenced on a dedicated single-read 150-cycle Illumina NextSeq 550 flow cell. The paper's processing steps were these. Because the immunoSEQ output included only junctional sequences and no quality scores, the filtering could not be the same as the filtering used for full-length reads. Sequences were annotated with PyIR, a Python wrapper for IgBLAST v1.9, using IMGT germline references to assign V/J genes and CDR3. Reads with weak V/J assignments (E-value above 1e-6), missing CDR3, stop codons, out-of-frame junctions, or ambiguous translated residues were removed. A V3J clonotype was defined by an identical inferred V gene, J gene, and CDR3 amino acid sequence. Percentage overlap between repertoires was computed as shared unique clonotypes divided by the size of the smaller repertoire. RTK rarefaction, the Chao1 estimator, and Recon v2.1 estimates of unobserved clonotypes were used to assess repertoire richness. Generation probabilities for all TCRbeta clonotypes obtained by the gDNA method from several donors were computed using OLGA. The source is immuneACCESS, and TCRdb retained only in-frame sequences with V and J called. Part of the clones is not carried over; for the studies checked, unresolved V genes explain less than half of this, and the remainder is unexplained. V and J calls and clone size come straight from that table; D and trimming were deduced from the DNA. Here the sample has about 1 million clones; approximately 68% occur a single time. The top ten clonotypes cover roughly 1.5% of the sample.

Sequencing was carried out using memory CD4+ T cells sorted from blood. The sample's cell subset or site, from its label and the paper: CD45RA-negative fraction. The sequence links TRBV11-2 to TRBJ1-1; the D gene cannot be resolved reliably. This TCR derives from a man younger than 35 in good health. The CDR3 region: CASSLGGWNTEAFF. The sequenced DNA: TGTGCCAGCAGCTTAGGGGGATGGAACACTGAAGCTTTCTTT.